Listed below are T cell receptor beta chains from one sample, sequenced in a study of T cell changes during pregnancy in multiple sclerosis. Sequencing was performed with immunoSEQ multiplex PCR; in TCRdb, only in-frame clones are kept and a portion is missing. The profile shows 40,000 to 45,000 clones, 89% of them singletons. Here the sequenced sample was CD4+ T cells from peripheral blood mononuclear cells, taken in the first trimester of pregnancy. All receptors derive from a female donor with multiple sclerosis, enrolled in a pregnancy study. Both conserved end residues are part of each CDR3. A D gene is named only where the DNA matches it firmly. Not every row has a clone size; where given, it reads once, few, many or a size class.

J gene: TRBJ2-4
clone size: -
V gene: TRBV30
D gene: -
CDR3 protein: CAWSTGDLAKNIQYF
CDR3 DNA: TGTGCCTGGAGCACGGGGGATCTAGCCAAAAACATTCAGTACTTC

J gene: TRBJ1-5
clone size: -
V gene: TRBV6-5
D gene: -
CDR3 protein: CASRAGQQPQHF
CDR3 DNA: TGTGCCAGCAGGGCCGGACAGCAGCCCCAGCATTTT

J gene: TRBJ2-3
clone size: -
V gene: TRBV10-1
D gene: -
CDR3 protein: CASSDGGGGTDTQYF
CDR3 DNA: TGCGCCAGCAGTGATGGTGGCGGGGGCACAGATACGCAGTATTTT

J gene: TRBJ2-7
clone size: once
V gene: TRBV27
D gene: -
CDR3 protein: CASSLYSGYEQYF
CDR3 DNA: TGTGCCAGCAGTTTATACTCAGGGTACGAGCAGTACTTC

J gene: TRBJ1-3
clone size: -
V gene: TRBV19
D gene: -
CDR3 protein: CASTLGVGSGNTIYF
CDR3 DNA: TGTGCCAGTACCCTCGGGGTCGGCTCTGGAAACACCATATATTTT

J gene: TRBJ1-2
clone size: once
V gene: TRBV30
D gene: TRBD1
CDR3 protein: CAWNPGQYGYTF
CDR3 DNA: TGTGCCTGGAACCCGGGACAGTATGGCTACACCTTC

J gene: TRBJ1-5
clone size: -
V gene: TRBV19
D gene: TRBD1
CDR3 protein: CASSPGGPSNQPQHF
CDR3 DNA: TGTGCCAGTAGTCCAGGGGGCCCTAGCAATCAGCCCCAGCATTTT

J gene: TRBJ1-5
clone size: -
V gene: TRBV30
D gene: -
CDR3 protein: CAWSVGLSGPQHF
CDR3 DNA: TGTGCCTGGAGTGTAGGTCTATCAGGACCCCAGCATTTT

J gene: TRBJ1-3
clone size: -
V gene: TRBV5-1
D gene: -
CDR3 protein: CASTRGGLRGSGNTIYF
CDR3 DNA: TGCGCCAGCACCCGGGGGGGGCTGAGAGGCTCTGGAAACACCATATATTTT

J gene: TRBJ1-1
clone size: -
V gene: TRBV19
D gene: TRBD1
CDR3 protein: CASSRWTGRDTEAFF
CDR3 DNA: TGTGCCAGTAGCCGATGGACAGGGAGGGACACTGAAGCTTTCTTT

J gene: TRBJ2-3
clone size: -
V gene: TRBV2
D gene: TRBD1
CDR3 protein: CASRDDRESTDTQYF
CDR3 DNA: TGTGCCAGCAGGGACGACAGGGAAAGCACAGATACGCAGTATTTT

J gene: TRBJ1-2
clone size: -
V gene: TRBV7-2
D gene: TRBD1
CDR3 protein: CASRTGPNYGYTF
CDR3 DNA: TGTGCCAGCAGGACAGGGCCTAACTATGGCTACACCTTC

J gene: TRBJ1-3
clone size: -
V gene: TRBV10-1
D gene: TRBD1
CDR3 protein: CASSGGTGGNTIYF
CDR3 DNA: TGCGCCAGCAGTGGAGGGACAGGTGGAAACACCATATATTTT

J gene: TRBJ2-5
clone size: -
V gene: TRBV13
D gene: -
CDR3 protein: CASSWNQNSGLQETQYF
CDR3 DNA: TGTGCCAGCAGCTGGAACCAGAACTCGGGACTCCAAGAGACCCAGTACTTC

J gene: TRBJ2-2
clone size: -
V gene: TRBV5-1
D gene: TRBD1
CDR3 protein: CASSFSPGQGKGTGELFF
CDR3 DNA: TGCGCCAGCAGCTTTTCCCCGGGACAGGGGAAGGGCACCGGGGAGCTGTTTTTT

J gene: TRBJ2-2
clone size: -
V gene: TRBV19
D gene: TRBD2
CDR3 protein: CASSALAGGPITGELFF
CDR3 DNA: TGTGCCAGTAGCGCACTAGCGGGGGGGCCCATCACCGGGGAGCTGTTTTTT

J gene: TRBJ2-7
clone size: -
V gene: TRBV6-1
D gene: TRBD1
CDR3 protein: CASSERQGAHEQYF
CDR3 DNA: TGTGCCAGCAGTGAACGGCAGGGGGCACACGAGCAGTACTTC

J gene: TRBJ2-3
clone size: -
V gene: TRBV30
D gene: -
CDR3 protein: CAWSVSGYTDTQYF
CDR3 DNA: TGTGCCTGGAGTGTTAGCGGCTACACAGATACGCAGTATTTT

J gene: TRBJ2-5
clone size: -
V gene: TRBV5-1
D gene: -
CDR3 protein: CASSLQETQYF
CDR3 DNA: TGCGCCAGCAGTCTACAAGAGACCCAGTACTTC

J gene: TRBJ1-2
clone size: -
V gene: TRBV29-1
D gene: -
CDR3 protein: CSVGLINYGYTF
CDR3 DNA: TGCAGCGTTGGACTGATTAACTATGGCTACACCTTC

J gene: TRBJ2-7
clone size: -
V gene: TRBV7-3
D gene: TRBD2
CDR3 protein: CASSRGTSGAEEQYF
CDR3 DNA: TGTGCCAGCAGCCGCGGGACTAGCGGGGCAGAGGAGCAGTACTTC

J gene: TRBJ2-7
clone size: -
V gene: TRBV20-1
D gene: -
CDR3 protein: CSAPGVYEQYF
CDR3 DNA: TGCAGTGCTCCCGGGGTCTACGAGCAGTACTTC

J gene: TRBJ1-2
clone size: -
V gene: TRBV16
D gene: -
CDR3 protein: CASSPTRNGYTF
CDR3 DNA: TGTGCCAGCAGCCCGACACGGAATGGCTACACCTTC

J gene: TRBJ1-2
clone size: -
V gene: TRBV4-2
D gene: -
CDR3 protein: CASSLRTATNYGYTF
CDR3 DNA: TGTGCCAGCAGCCTGAGGACAGCTACTAACTATGGCTACACCTTC

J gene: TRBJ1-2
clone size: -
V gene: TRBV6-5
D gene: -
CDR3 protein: CASSYPEKSYGYTF
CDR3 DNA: TGTGCCAGCAGTTACCCCGAGAAGTCCTATGGCTACACCTTC

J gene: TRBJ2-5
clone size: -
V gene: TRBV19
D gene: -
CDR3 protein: CASSIVLSETQYF
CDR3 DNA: TGTGCCAGTAGTATAGTCCTGAGCGAGACCCAGTACTTC

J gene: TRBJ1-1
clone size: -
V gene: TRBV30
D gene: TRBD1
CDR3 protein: CAGTKGQGDTEAFF
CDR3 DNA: TGTGCCGGCACCAAGGGACAGGGTGACACTGAAGCTTTCTTT

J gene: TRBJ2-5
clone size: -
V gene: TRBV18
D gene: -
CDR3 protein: CASSPSIQETQYF
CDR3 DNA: TGTGCCAGCTCACCGTCCATCCAAGAGACCCAGTACTTC

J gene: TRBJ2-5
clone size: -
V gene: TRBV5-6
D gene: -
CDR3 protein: CASSLQGPETQYF
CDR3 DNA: TGTGCCAGCAGCTTGCAGGGTCCAGAGACCCAGTACTTC

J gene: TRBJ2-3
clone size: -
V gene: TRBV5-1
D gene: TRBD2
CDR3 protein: CASSLSGLAGSTDTQYF
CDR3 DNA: TGCGCCAGCAGCTTGTCAGGGTTAGCGGGAAGCACAGATACGCAGTATTTT

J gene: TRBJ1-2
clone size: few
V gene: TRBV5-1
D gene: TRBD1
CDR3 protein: CASSLGGGTANYGYTF
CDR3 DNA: TGCGCCAGCAGCTTGGGAGGGGGGACAGCTAACTATGGCTACACCTTC

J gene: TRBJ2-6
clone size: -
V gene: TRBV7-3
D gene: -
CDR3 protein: CASSPHSGANVLTF
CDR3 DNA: TGTGCCAGCAGCCCACACTCTGGGGCCAACGTCCTGACTTTC

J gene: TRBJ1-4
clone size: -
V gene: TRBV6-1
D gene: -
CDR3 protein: CASSERGLGGKLFF
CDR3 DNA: TGTGCCAGCAGTGAAAGGGGTCTTGGGGGGAAACTGTTTTTT

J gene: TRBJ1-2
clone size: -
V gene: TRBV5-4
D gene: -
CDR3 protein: CASSRESTNYGYTF
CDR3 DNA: TGTGCCAGCAGCCGAGAATCGACTAACTATGGCTACACCTTC

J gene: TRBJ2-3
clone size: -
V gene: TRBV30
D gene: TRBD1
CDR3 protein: CAWTFGTGLYDTQYF
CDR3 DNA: TGTGCCTGGACTTTTGGGACAGGGTTATATGATACGCAGTATTTT

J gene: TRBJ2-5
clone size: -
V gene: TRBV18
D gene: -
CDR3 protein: CASSPRVSVGEETQYF
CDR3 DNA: TGTGCCAGCTCACCACGAGTTAGCGTTGGGGAGGAGACCCAGTACTTC

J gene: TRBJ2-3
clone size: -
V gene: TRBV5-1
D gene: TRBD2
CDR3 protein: CASSLGGGAPDTQYF
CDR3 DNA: TGCGCCAGCAGCTTGGGCGGGGGGGCTCCCGATACGCAGTATTTT

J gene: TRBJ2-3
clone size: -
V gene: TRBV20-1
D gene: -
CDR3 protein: CSATSTDTQYF
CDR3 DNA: TGCAGTGCTACGAGCACAGATACGCAGTATTTT

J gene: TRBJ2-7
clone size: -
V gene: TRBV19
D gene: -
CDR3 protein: CASSSDSKGSYEQYF
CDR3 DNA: TGTGCCAGTAGTAGTGACAGTAAGGGCTCCTACGAGCAGTACTTC

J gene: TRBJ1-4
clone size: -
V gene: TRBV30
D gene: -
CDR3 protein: CAWSDWDKEKLFF
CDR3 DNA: TGTGCCTGGAGTGACTGGGACAAGGAAAAACTGTTTTTT

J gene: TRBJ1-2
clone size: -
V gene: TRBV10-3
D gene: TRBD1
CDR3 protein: CAIRRTGETEGYTF
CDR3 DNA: TGTGCCATCAGGCGGACAGGCGAAACAGAGGGCTACACCTTC

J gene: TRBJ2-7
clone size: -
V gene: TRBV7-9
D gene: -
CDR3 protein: CASSHGVYEQYF
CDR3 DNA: TGTGCCAGCAGCCACGGGGTCTACGAGCAGTACTTC

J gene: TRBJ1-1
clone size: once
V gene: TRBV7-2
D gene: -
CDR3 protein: CASSSEASTEAFF
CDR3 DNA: TGTGCCAGCAGCTCAGAAGCGAGCACTGAAGCTTTCTTT

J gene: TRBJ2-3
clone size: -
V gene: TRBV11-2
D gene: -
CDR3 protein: CASSSAGAVTDTQYF
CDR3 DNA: TGTGCCAGCAGCTCGGCAGGGGCGGTCACAGATACGCAGTATTTT

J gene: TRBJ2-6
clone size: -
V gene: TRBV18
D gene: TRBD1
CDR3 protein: CASSPRTGSFSGANVLTF
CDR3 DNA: TGTGCCAGCTCACCACGGACAGGGTCTTTCTCTGGGGCCAACGTCCTGACTTTC

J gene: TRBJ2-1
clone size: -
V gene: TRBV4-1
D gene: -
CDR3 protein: CASSQDRTSELNEQFF
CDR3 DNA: TGCGCCAGCAGCCAAGATAGAACCTCCGAACTTAATGAGCAGTTCTTC

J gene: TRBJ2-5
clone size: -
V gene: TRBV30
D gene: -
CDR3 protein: CAWSVGQSHQETQYF
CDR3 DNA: TGTGCCTGGAGTGTGGGCCAGTCTCATCAAGAGACCCAGTACTTC

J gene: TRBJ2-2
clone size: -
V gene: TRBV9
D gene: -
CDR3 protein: CASSVDSGELFF
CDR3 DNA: TGTGCCAGCAGCGTAGACAGCGGGGAGCTGTTTTTT

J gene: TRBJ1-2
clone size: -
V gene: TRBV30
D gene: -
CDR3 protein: CAWSQQANYGYTF
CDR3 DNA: TGTGCCTGGAGTCAGCAGGCCAACTATGGCTACACCTTC

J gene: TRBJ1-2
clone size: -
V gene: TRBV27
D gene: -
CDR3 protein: CASSVHRAGGYTF
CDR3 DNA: TGTGCCAGCAGTGTACACAGGGCAGGTGGCTACACCTTC

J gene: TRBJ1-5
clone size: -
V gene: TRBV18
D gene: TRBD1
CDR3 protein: CASSRLDRGIDQPQHF
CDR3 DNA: TGTGCCAGCTCACGATTGGACAGGGGGATCGACCAGCCCCAGCATTTT

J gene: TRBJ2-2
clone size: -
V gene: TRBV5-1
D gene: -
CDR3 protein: CASSLDTGELFF
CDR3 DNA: TGCGCCAGCAGCCTCGACACCGGGGAGCTGTTTTTT

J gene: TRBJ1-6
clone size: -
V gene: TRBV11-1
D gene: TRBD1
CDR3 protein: CASSPRTGDSPLHF
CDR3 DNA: TGTGCCAGCAGCCCCCGGACAGGGGATTCACCCCTCCACTTT

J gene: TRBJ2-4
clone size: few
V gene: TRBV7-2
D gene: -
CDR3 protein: CASSTYLGPRWYF
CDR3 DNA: TGTGCCAGCAGCACCTACCTGGGCCCACGTTGGTACTTC

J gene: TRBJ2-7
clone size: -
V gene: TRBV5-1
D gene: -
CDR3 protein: CASSLDAIYEQYF
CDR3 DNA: TGCGCCAGCAGCTTGGATGCGATCTACGAGCAGTACTTC

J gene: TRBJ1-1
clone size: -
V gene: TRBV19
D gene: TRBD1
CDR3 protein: CASSRAGQLNTEAFF
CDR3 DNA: TGTGCCAGTAGCCGGGCGGGACAGCTGAACACTGAAGCTTTCTTT

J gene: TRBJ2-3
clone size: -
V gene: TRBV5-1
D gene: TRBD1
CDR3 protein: CASSETGVRDTQYF
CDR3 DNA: TGCGCCAGCAGCGAAACAGGGGTACGAGATACGCAGTATTTT

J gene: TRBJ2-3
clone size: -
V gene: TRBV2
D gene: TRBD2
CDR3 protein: CASERLAGGSDTQYF
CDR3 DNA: TGTGCCAGCGAAAGACTAGCGGGAGGTTCAGATACGCAGTATTTT

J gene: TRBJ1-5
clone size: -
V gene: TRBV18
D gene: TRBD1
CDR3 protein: CASSPTSGQEKNQPQHF
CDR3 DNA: TGTGCCAGCTCACCGACATCTGGACAGGAGAAGAATCAGCCCCAGCATTTT

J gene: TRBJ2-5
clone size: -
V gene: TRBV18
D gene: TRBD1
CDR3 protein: CASSPDREETQYF
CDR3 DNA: TGTGCCAGCTCACCGGACAGGGAAGAGACCCAGTACTTC